The 9 T cell receptor beta chains reported below all come from one sample, sequenced in a study of blood T cell repertoires in COVID-19. Some clones are missing from TCRdb's copy, which holds only in-frame ones; the method was immunoSEQ multiplex PCR. The sample has under 250,000 clones; 75% to 90% are singletons. The sample was peripheral blood. These receptors all come from a woman in her seventies with active or convalescent COVID-19.

The chain combines TRBV6-5 with TRBJ2-1; 12 bases are a match to TRBD2. The CDR3 has 15 residues. Germline assignment: CDR1 MNHEY and CDR2 SVGAGI. Trimming took 4 bases from V and 9 from J; bases not matched to a gene: 7. The CDR3 region is CASSSASGGGSEQFF. CDR3 bases: TGTGCCAGCAGTTCCGCTAGCGGGGGGGGGAGTGAGCAGTTCTTC.

The chain has TRBV30 and TRBJ2-1, with no clear D. CDR1 and CDR2 (germline): GTSNPN, SVGIG (reference sequence). V was cut by 2 bases and J by 10 bases, with 9 bases left in between. The CDR3 sequence is 11 residues long. For the CDR3, the DNA is TGTGCCTGGAGTATCCAGGCCGAGCAGTTCTTC. Protein: CAWSIQAEQFF.

This chain joins TRBV27 and TRBJ2-1; D might be TRBD1 (5 bases). Germline lookup yields CDR1 MNHEY and CDR2 SMNVEV (reference sequence). V was shortened by 4 bases and J by 0 bases, with 10 bases between the two germline ends. The CDR3 is made up of 15 amino acids. For the CDR3, the DNA is TGTGCCAGCAGTTGGGGCCCGATCTCCTACAATGAGCAGTTCTTC. Its protein product is CASSWGPISYNEQFF.

The chain recombines TRBV19 with TRBJ2-4; D perhaps matches TRBD2 (6 bases). CDR1 is LNHDA and CDR2 is SQIVND in the germline V gene (reference sequence). This CDR3 has 15 amino acids. Deletions cut 3 bases from V and 0 bases from J, with 9 bases between. The CDR3 region is CASSIGGVAKNIQYF. As DNA, the CDR3 is TGTGCCAGTAGTATCGGCGGGGTAGCCAAAAACATTCAGTACTTC.

This clone was seen a few times. The chain is built from TRBV5-1 and TRBJ2-2; 10 bases are shared with TRBD1. J was trimmed by 6 bases and V by 5 bases; bases with no gene match: 7. CDR1 and CDR2 (germline): SGHRS, YFSETQ. This CDR3 spans 15 amino acids. For the CDR3, the DNA is TGCGCCAGCAGAACCTGGACAGGGGGTTCCGGGGAGCTGTTTTTT. Translation: CASRTWTGGSGELFF.

The V call is TRBV7-8, the J call TRBJ1-3; D remains ambiguous. Germline CDR1 reads SGHVS; CDR2 reads FQNEAQ. There are 16 residues in the CDR3. V lost 1 base and J 0 bases, leaving 10 bases between the germline ends. The CDR3 coding sequence is TGTGCCAGCAGCTTAGTTGGGAGTCACTCTGGAAACACCATATATTTT. Amino acids: CASSLVGSHSGNTIYF.

The chain joins TRBV4-1 to TRBJ2-4, with 8 bases identical to TRBD2. The CDR3 loop spans 18 amino acids. Germline V gene lookup returns CDR1 MGHRA and CDR2 YSYEKL. With V trimmed by 4 bases and J by 0 bases, 11 bases remained unmatched. CDR3 DNA sequence: TGCGCCAGCAGCCTAAGAAGCGGGGGCCTAATAGCCAAAAACATTCAGTACTTC. It specifies CASSLRSGGLIAKNIQYF.

The chain carries TRBV11-2 and TRBJ1-6; 10 bases line up with TRBD1. V dropped 3 bases and J dropped 10; count of bases not matched to a gene: 9. The CDR3 length is 16 residues. Per the germline V gene, CDR1 is SGHAT and CDR2 is FQNNGV. The CDR3 nucleotides read TGTGCCAGCAGCTTGGACCGGGACAGGGGTAGGTCACCCCTCCACTTT. Encoded protein: CASSLDRDRGRSPLHF. The variable domain in full, completed from reference TRBV11-2 and TRBJ1-6, reads EAGVAQSPRYKIIEKRQSVAFWCNPISGHATLYWYQQILGQGPKLLIQFQNNGVVDDSQLPKDRFSAERLKGVDSTLKIQPAKLEDSAVYLCASSLDRDRGRSPLHFGNGTRLTVT.

The V gene is TRBV5-1, the J gene TRBJ1-2; 9 bases line up with TRBD1. V lost 6 bases to trimming and J lost 4 bases; unmatched junction nucleotides: 7. The CDR3 extends over 14 amino acids. CDR1 is SGHRS, CDR2 YFSETQ, per germline. CDR3 sequence: CASTRDRAGYGYTF. CDR3 nucleotide sequence: TGCGCCAGCACCAGGGACAGGGCGGGCTATGGCTACACCTTC. Filled out from reference TRBV5-1 and TRBJ1-2, the complete variable domain reads KAGVTQTPRYLIKTRGQQVTLSCSPISGHRSVSWYQQTPGQGLQFLFEYFSETQRNKGNFPGRFSGRQFSNSRSEMNVSTLELGDSALYLCASTRDRAGYGYTFGSGTRLTVV.